This is a list of T cell receptor beta chains from one sample in a study of blood T cell repertoires in COVID-19. TCRdb's table, derived via immunoSEQ multiplex PCR, lists solely in-frame clones and lacks some. The sample lists fewer than 300,000 clones; 86% were seen once. The specimen sequenced was peripheral blood. The receptors were gathered from a man aged 40-49 years who had recovered from COVID-19. Both conserved end residues are part of each CDR3. The D gene is left open where the match is weak. Size tells how often a clone was seen (once, few, many) or the class of an expanded clone, and some rows leave it out.

v_call	clone_size	d_call	j_call	cdr3_aa	cdr3_nt
TRBV7-2	NA	NA	TRBJ1-5	CASSLTRVLPDQPQHF	TGTGCCAGCAGCCTTACACGGGTACTACCTGATCAGCCCCAGCATTTT
TRBV9	NA	TRBD1	TRBJ1-2	CASSARTGANYGYTF	TGTGCCAGCAGCGCCAGGACAGGGGCTAACTATGGCTACACCTTC
TRBV5-4	NA	TRBD1	TRBJ2-7	CASSLARQGSYEQYF	TGTGCCAGCAGCTTGGCCCGACAGGGGTCCTACGAGCAGTACTTC
TRBV18	NA	TRBD1	TRBJ1-1	CASSLVPGQGGEAFF	TGTGCCAGCTCACTCGTGCCGGGACAGGGGGGTGAAGCTTTCTTT
TRBV19	NA	TRBD1	TRBJ1-2	CASSSGQGAGLVGGYTF	TGTGCCAGTAGTTCCGGACAGGGGGCCGGACTAGTCGGTGGCTACACCTTC
TRBV7-2	NA	TRBD2	TRBJ2-5	CASSEGLAGGQETQYF	TGTGCCAGCAGCGAGGGACTAGCGGGGGGGCAAGAGACCCAGTACTTC
TRBV10-3	NA	NA	TRBJ1-5	CAISGAVWGGQHF	TGTGCCATCAGTGGTGCGGTTTGGGGGGGGCAGCATTTT
TRBV6-5	once	TRBD1	TRBJ2-5	CASSYAQGARETQYF	TGTGCCAGCAGTTACGCACAGGGGGCGCGGGAGACCCAGTACTTC
TRBV7-2	NA	TRBD2	TRBJ2-5	CASSLLAGGPVETQYF	TGTGCCAGCAGCTTATTAGCGGGGGGGCCGGTTGAGACCCAGTACTTC
TRBV6-5	NA	NA	TRBJ1-2	CASSLPNMVTYGYTF	TGTGCCAGCAGTCTTCCAAACATGGTAACCTATGGCTACACCTTC
TRBV18	NA	NA	TRBJ2-3	CASSPGTTLLDTQYF	TGTGCCAGCTCCCCCGGGACAACGCTATTGGATACGCAGTATTTT
TRBV6-5	once	NA	TRBJ1-2	CASSYSAGYTF	TGTGCCAGCAGTTACTCGGCCGGCTACACCTTC
TRBV5-4	NA	TRBD2	TRBJ2-3	CASSLGLAVVDTQYF	TGTGCCAGCAGCTTGGGACTAGCGGTGGTAGATACGCAGTATTTT
TRBV7-2	NA	NA	TRBJ2-3	CASSQGGTQYF	TGTGCCAGCAGCCAAGGAGGTACGCAGTATTTT
TRBV5-1	NA	NA	TRBJ2-2	CASSQGHPGGSGGGELFF	TGCGCCAGCAGCCAAGGGCACCCCGGGGGTAGCGGCGGCGGGGAGCTGTTTTTT
TRBV18	NA	TRBD1	TRBJ1-2	CASSPNSGTGVYGYTF	TGTGCCAGCTCACCCAATTCCGGGACAGGGGTCTATGGCTACACCTTC
TRBV27	NA	NA	TRBJ1-2	CASSLSSGVYGYTF	TGTGCCAGCAGTTTATCGTCGGGGGTTTATGGCTACACCTTC
TRBV7-2	NA	TRBD2	TRBJ2-7	CASSPNPGGTSYEQYF	TGTGCCAGCAGCCCGAATCCGGGGGGGACCTCCTACGAGCAGTACTTC
TRBV2	NA	NA	TRBJ1-5	CASSGLQGGQPQHF	TGTGCCAGCAGTGGACTACAGGGTGGTCAGCCCCAGCATTTT
TRBV7-2	once	TRBD2	TRBJ2-7	CASSFRVSGGAYEQYF	TGTGCCAGCAGCTTCCGGGTTAGCGGGGGGGCCTACGAGCAGTACTTC
TRBV19	NA	NA	TRBJ2-1	CASTLPGSYNEQFF	TGTGCCAGTACTTTACCAGGGTCCTACAATGAGCAGTTCTTC
TRBV27	NA	TRBD2	TRBJ2-1	CATIRGGYNEQFF	TGTGCCACTATACGGGGGGGCTACAATGAGCAGTTCTTC
TRBV4-3	NA	NA	TRBJ1-2	CASSQDRVVYGYTF	TGCGCCAGCAGCCAAGACAGGGTGGTCTATGGCTACACCTTC
TRBV28	NA	TRBD2	TRBJ2-7	CASSPVPSGAYEQYF	TGTGCCAGCAGCCCAGTCCCTAGCGGTGCCTACGAGCAGTACTTC
TRBV29-1	NA	NA	TRBJ1-2	CSVARQPVYGYTF	TGCAGCGTTGCTCGACAGCCCGTCTATGGCTACACCTTC
TRBV9	NA	NA	TRBJ2-6	CASSDTYSGANVLTF	TGTGCCAGCAGTGATACATACTCTGGGGCCAACGTCCTGACTTTC
TRBV3-1/TRBV3-2	NA	TRBD2	TRBJ2-3	CASSQGTSGRADTQYF	TGTGCCAGCAGCCAAGGGACTAGCGGGAGGGCTGATACGCAGTATTTT
TRBV19	NA	NA	TRBJ2-3	CANPPPGLARHDGSTDTQYF	TGTGCCAATCCCCCACCGGGGCTAGCGCGTCATGATGGGAGCACAGATACGCAGTATTTT
TRBV6-2/TRBV6-3	NA	NA	TRBJ2-1	CASSYGRSYNEQFF	TGTGCCAGCAGTTACGGCAGATCCTACAATGAGCAGTTCTTC
TRBV9	NA	NA	TRBJ1-3	CASSVFPPGDSGNTIYF	TGTGCCAGCAGCGTATTCCCGCCGGGGGACTCTGGAAACACCATATATTTT
TRBV6-7	once	NA	TRBJ2-7	CASSYLGATYEQYF	TGTGCCAGCAGTTACTTAGGGGCGACCTACGAGCAGTACTTC